This T cell receptor beta chain was captured by sequencing in a study of shared clonotypes between healthy human individuals. Clones were sequenced by immunoSEQ multiplex PCR, and TCRdb holds only the in-frame ones, with some missing. The sample yields roughly 2,000,000 clones, roughly 94% seen once. It was CD45RO-negative cells, positively selected for CCR7, that made up naive CD8 cells, with terminally differentiated effector memory CD45RA+ cells excluded. This CDR3 region has 16 residues. Germline V gives CDR1 MGHRA, CDR2 YSYEKL. The V and J ends lost 0 bases and 3 bases respectively, with 13 bases between them. Whole-study results and caveats: Sorted-subset samples were not fully sequenced, rarefaction indicated.

For this clone: The target antigen is unknown. Other DNA sequences in this sample translate to the same CDR3.

The sample taken for sequencing was naive CD8+ T cells sorted from blood. The chain carries TRBV4-1 and TRBJ2-3, with D maybe TRBD1 (6 bases). This TCR came from a man younger than 35 in good health. CDR3 coding DNA: TGCGCCAGCAGCCAAGATATTGGGCAGGGGACAGATACGCAGTATTTT. It encodes CASSQDIGQGTDTQYF.